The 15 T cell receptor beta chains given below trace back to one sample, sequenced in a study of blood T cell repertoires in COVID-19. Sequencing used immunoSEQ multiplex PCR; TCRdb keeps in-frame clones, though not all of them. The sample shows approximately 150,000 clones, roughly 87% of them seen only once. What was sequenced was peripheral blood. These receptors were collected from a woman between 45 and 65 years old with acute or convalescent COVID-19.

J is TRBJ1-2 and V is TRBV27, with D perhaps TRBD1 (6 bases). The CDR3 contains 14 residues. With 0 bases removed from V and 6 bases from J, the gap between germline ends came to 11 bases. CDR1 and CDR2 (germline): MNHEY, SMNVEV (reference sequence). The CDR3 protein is CASSLSTAGDGYTF. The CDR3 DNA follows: TGTGCCAGCAGTTTATCGACGGCAGGGGATGGCTACACCTTC.

The CDR3 region is CATSDAKTGGADTQYF. The CDR3 nucleotides read TGTGCCACCAGTGACGCTAAGACAGGGGGCGCAGATACGCAGTATTTT. The chain couples TRBV24-1 to TRBJ2-3; 10 bases are a match to TRBD1. V lost 4 bases to trimming and J lost 4 bases; unmatched junction nucleotides: 7. The CDR3 is 16 residues long. Germline V lookup: CDR1 KGHDR, CDR2 SFDVKD.

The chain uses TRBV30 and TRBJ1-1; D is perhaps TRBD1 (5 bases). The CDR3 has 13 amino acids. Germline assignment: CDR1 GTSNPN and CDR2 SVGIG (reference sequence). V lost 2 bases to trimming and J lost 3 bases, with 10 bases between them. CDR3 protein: CAWSKSRDTEAFF. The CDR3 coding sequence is TGTGCCTGGAGTAAGTCCAGGGACACTGAAGCTTTCTTT. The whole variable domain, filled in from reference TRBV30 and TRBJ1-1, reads SQTIHQWPATLVQPVGSPLSLECTVEGTSNPNLYWYRQAAGRGLQLLFYSVGIGQISSEVPQNLSASRPQDRQFILSSKKLLLSDSGFYLCAWSKSRDTEAFFGQGTRLTVV.

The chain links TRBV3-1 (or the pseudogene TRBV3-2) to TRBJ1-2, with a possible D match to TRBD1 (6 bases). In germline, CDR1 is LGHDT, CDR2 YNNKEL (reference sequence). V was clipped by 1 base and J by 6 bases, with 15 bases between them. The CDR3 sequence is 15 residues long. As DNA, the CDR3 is TGTGCCAGCAGCCAAGGACAGGCCCAAAGTGATGGCTACACCTTC. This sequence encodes CASSQGQAQSDGYTF.

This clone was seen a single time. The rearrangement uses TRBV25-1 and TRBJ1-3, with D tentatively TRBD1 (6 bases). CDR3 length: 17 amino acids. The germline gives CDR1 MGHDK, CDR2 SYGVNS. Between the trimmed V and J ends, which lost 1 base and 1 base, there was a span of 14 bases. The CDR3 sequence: CASSEWQGFTSGNTIYF. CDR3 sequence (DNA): TGTGCCAGCAGTGAATGGCAGGGGTTTACGTCTGGAAACACCATATATTTT.

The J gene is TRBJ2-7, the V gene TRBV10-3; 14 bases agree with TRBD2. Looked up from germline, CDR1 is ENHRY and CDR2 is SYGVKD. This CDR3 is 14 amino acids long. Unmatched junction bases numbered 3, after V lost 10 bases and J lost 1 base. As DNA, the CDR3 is TGTGCCACTGGGACTAGCGGGGGTTCCTACGAGCAGTACTTC. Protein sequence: CATGTSGGSYEQYF.

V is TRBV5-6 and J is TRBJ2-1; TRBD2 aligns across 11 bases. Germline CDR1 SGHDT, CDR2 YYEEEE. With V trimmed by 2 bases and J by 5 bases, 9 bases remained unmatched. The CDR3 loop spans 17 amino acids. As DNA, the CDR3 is TGTGCCAGCAGCTTTTTGATGGGGACTAGCGGCCACAATGAGCAGTTCTTC. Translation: CASSFLMGTSGHNEQFF.

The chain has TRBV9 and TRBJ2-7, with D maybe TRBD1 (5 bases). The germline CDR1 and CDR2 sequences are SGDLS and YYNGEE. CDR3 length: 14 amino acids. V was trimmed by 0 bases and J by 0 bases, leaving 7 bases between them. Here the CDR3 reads CASSVATGSYEQYF. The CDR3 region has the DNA TGTGCCAGCAGCGTAGCTACAGGCTCCTACGAGCAGTACTTC.

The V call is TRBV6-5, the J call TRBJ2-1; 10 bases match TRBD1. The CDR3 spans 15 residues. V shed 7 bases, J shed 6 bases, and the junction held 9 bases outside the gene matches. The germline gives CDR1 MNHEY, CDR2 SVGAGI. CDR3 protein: CASIPTGTGANEQFF. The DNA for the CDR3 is TGTGCCAGCATTCCCACCGGGACAGGGGCCAATGAGCAGTTCTTC.

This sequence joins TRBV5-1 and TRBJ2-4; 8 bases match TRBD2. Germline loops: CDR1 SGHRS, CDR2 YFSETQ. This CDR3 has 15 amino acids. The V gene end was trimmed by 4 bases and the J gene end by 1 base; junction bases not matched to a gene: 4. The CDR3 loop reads CASSLVAGAKNIQYF. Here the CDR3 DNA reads TGCGCCAGCAGCCTGGTAGCGGGGGCCAAAAACATTCAGTACTTC.

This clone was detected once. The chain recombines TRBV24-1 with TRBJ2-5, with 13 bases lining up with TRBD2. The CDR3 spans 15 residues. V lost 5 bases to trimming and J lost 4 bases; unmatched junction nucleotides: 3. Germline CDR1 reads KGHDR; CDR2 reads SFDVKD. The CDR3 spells CATSVLAGGLETQYF. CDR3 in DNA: TGTGCCACCAGTGTACTAGCGGGAGGGTTAGAGACCCAGTACTTC.

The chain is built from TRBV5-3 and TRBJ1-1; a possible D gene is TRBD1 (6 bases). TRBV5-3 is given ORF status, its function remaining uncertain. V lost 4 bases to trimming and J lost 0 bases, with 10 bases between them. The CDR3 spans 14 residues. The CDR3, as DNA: TGTGCCAGAAGCCGGACAGCCATGAACACTGAAGCTTTCTTT. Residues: CARSRTAMNTEAFF.

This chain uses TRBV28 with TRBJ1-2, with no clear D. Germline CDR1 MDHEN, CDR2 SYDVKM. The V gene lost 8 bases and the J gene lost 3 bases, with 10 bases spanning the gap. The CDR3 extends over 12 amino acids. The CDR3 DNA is TGTGCCAGCGAGGGAAGTTACTATGGCTACACCTTC. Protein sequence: CASEGSYYGYTF.

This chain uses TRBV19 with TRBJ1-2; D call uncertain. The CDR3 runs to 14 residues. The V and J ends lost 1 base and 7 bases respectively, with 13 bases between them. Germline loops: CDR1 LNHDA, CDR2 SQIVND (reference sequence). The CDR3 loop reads CASSIGVEGSGYTF. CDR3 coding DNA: TGTGCCAGTAGTATAGGGGTCGAGGGATCTGGCTACACCTTC.

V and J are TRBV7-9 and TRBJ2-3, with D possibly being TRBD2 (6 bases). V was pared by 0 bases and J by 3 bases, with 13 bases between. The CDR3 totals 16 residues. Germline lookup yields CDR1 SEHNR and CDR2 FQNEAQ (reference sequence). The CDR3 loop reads CASSLAGLPGTDTQYF. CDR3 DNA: TGTGCCAGCAGCTTAGCGGGACTCCCTGGGACAGATACGCAGTATTTT. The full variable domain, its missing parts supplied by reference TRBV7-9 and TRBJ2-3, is DTGVSQNPRHKITKRGQNVTFRCDPISEHNRLYWYRQTLGQGPEFLTYFQNEAQLEKSRLLSDRFSAERPKGSFSTLEIQRTEQGDSAMYLCASSLAGLPGTDTQYFGPGTRLTVL.